The entry below describes one T cell receptor (beta chain). The target of this receptor is not known. Base qualities were left out, and no much larger clone turns up one base away. This sample was included in a study of T cells after yellow fever vaccination (dated by TCRdb to the late 2010s). The study in broad terms: The SMART-Seq v4 Ultra Low Input RNA kit was used to prepare libraries from fractions with low cell numbers. Bulk TCR alpha and beta repertoires were sequenced longitudinally to track T-cell clones before and after primary and booster YFV17D yellow fever vaccination. Two healthy male donors, one aged 18 to 30 and one aged 30 to 40 years, were included in the cohort. Blood samples were taken at several timepoints before and after primary and secondary immunization, and bulk PBMC replicates and cell subsets were isolated.

V and J lose 5 bases and 0 bases, and a span of 11 bases separates them. The CDR3 contains 15 residues, cysteine and phenylalanine counted. Kept here is only the CDR3 DNA, which spans 45 bases and is read in frame from base 1. The germline V gene sets CDR1 to SGHVS and CDR2 to FQNEAQ. Study-level results and caveats: A small fraction of clonotypes appeared in both the CD4 and CD8 compartments, likely as a result of convergent recombination. The secondary T-cell response was weaker than the primary response but faster, peaking on day 5 instead of day 15. The study included only two donors, which limits how far the findings can be generalized. Most clones expanded after primary vaccination were re-detected after the booster (almost 98% of CD4 and roughly 87% of CD8), suggesting broad memory maintenance. FACS-sorted repertoires could contain abundant contaminating clonotypes from the bulk population, so computational filtering was required.

The meaning of the sample's treatment or condition label: live attenuated yellow fever vaccine strain. PBMCs were isolated from peripheral blood using a standard Ficoll-Paque protocol. Dynabeads CD4 and CD8 positive selection kits were used to isolate the CD4 and CD8 T-cell fractions. TriZol was used to extract RNA from bulk PBMCs, from CD4 and CD8 fractions, and from dextramer-positive and dextramer-negative fractions. Synthesis of TCR cDNA relied on 5'RACE template switching, a step that introduced a universal primer site along with unique molecular identifiers. Priming of cDNA synthesis was performed from both the TCR alpha and TCR beta constant segments. Libraries were amplified in two PCR steps, with sample barcodes and sequencing adapters added in the second step. Sequencing of libraries was performed on Illumina HiSeq 2500 (2x100 bp) or NovaSeq (2x150 bp). As for the authors' bioinformatics: MIGEC was used to demultiplex reads and collapse the reads into UMI consensus sequences, and MiXCR was used for V(D)J alignment. Clonotypes responding to the vaccine were identified with edgeR on replicate PBMC samples, with the criteria of FDR below 0.01 and a log2 fold change above 5 up to day 15. Each bulk clonotype received a CD4 or CD8 identity based on whether the sequenced CD4 or CD8 repertoire contained that clonotype at higher abundance. Using fastp trimming at Q25 and MiXCR clonotype assembly, TCRdb reanalyzed the public sequencing data and kept in-frame beta chains. Each record represents a unique CDR3 protein, reported with the most common genes and DNA among its rows. V and J calls and clone size were set by TCRdb, not the authors. Recorded for this sample are more than 90,000 distinct CDR3 sequences; approximately 7.1% of them occurred a single time. The biggest ten clones account for approximately 2.7% of the sample.

The sequence is built from TRBV7-8 and TRBJ1-5; no D segment can be confidently identified. Material: CD4+ T cells sorted from PBMCs, obtained 45 days after the first yellow fever vaccination. This TCR derives from a man between 18 and 35 years old who received the YFV17D yellow fever vaccine. The CDR3 is CASSRKWGSNQPQHF. The nucleotides read TGTGCCAGCAGCCGAAAGTGGGGTAGCAATCAGCCCCAGCATTTT.